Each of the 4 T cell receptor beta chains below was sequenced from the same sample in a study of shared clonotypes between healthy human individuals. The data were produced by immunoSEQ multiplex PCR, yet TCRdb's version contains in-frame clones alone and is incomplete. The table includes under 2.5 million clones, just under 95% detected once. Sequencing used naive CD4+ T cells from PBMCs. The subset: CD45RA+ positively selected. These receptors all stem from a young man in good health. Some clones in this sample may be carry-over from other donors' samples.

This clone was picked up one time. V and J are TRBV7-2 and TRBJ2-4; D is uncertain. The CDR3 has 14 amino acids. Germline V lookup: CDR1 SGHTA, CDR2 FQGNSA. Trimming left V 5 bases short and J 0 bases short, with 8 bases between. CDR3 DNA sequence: TGTGCCAGCAGCACCGGAGTAGCCAAAAACATTCAGTACTTC. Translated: CASSTGVAKNIQYF. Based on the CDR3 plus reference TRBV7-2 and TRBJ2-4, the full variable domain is GAGVSQSPSNKVTEKGKDVELRCDPISGHTALYWYRQSLGQGLEFLIYFQGNSAPDKSGLPSDRFSAERTGGSVSTLTIQRTQQEDSAVYLCASSTGVAKNIQYFGAGTRLSVL.

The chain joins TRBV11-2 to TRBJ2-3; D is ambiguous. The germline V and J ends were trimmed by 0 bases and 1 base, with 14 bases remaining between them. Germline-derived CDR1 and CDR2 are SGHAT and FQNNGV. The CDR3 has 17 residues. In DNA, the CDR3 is TGTGCCAGCAGCTTAGATGTCGTCATTCGGGGCACAGATACGCAGTATTTT. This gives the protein CASSLDVVIRGTDTQYF.

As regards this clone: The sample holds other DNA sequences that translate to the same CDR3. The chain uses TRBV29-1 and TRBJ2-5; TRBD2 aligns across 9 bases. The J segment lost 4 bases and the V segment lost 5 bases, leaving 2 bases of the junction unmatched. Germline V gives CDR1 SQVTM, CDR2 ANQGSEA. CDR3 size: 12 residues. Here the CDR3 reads CSVLAGVETQYF. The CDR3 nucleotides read TGCAGCGTTTTAGCGGGAGTAGAGACCCAGTACTTC.

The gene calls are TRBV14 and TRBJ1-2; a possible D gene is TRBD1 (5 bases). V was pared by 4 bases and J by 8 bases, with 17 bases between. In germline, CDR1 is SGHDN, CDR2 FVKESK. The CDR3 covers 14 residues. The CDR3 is CASSPTSGIRGYTF. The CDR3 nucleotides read TGTGCCAGCAGCCCTACTTCAGGGATTCGGGGCTACACCTTC.